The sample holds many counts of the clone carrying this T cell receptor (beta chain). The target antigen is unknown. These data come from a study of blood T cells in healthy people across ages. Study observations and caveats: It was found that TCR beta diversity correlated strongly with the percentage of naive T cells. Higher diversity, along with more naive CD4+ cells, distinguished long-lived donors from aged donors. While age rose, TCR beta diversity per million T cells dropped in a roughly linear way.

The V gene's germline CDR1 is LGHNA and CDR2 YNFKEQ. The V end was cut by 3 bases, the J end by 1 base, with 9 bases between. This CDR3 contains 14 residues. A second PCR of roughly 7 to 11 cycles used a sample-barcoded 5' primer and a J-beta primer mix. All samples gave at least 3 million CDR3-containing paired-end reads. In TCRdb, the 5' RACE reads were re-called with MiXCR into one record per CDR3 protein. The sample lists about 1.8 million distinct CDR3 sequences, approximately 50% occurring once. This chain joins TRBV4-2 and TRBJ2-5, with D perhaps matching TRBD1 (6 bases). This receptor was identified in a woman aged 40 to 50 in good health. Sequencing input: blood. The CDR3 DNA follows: TGTGCCAGCAGCCAGACAGGCATCCAAGAGACCCAGTACTTC. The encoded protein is CASSQTGIQETQYF.